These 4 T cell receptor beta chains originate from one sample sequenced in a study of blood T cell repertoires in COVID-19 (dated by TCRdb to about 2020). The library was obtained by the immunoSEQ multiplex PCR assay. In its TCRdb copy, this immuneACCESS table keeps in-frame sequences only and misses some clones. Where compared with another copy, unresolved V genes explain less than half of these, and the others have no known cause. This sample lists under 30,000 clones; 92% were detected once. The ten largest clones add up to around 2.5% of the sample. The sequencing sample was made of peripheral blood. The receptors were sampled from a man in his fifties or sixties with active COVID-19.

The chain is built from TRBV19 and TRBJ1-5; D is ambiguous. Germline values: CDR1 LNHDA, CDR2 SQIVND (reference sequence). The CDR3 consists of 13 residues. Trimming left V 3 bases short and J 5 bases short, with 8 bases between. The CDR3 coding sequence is TGTGCCAGTAGTATCAGTGCTCATCAGCCCCAGCATTTT. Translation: CASSISAHQPQHF.

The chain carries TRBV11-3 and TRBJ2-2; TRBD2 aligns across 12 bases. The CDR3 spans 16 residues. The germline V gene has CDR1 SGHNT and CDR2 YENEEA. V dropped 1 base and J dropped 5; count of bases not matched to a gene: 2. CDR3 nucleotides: TGTGCCAGCAGCTTAGTACTAGCGGGGGGTACCGGGGAGCTGTTTTTT. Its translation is CASSLVLAGGTGELFF.

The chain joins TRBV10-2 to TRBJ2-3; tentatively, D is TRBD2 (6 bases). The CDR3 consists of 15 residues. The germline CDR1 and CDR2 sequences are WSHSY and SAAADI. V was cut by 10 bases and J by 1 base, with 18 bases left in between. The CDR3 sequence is CATKSPASGTDTQYF. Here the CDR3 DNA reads TGCGCCACGAAATCCCCCGCTAGCGGCACAGATACGCAGTATTTT.

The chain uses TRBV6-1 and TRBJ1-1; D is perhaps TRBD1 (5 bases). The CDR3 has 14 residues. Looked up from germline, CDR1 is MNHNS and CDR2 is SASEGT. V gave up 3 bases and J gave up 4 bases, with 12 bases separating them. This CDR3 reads CASSDIQGSTEAFF. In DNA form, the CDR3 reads TGTGCCAGCAGTGATATCCAGGGTAGCACTGAAGCTTTCTTT.